This T cell receptor beta chain was sequenced in a study of T cell responses to AZD1222 COVID-19 vaccine. This clone was picked up a small number of times. Sequenced by immunoSEQ multiplex PCR; TCRdb stores in-frame clones only, minus some. In the table there are some 170,000 clones, approximately 93% of which are singletons. Germline V gives CDR1 ENHRY, CDR2 SYGVKD. The CDR3 runs 18 residues. J gave up 0 bases and V 10 bases, and 15 bases lay outside the gene matches. J is TRBJ2-2 and V is TRBV10-3; 9 bases are a match to TRBD1. Sequencing used peripheral blood, obtained on day 0 of AZD1222 vaccination. The source is an adult in good health. CDR3 DNA sequence: TGTGCCACAAGGCCGGGACAGGGTTCCCTTTCGAACACCGGGGAGCTGTTTTTT. This translates into CATRPGQGSLSNTGELFF.